This TCR beta chain derives from a study of OX40 agonist ivuxolimab in advanced cancers. Study as a whole: The patients' treatment was ivuxolimab, an agonistic anti-OX40 (CD134) antibody. Patients with prior anti-PD-1, anti-PD-L1 or anti-CTLA-4 therapy were eligible; 40% had some. Administration of intravenous ivuxolimab to patients occurred every 2 weeks at 0.01 to 10 mg/kg. Study conclusions and caveats: More expanded clones were seen, on average, in CD8+ T cells than in CD4+.

On this clone: Its antigen is as yet unknown.

Sequencing used immunoSEQ multiplex PCR; TCRdb keeps in-frame clones, though not all of them. The repertoire includes about 46,000 clones, roughly four fifths of them detected once, and 1.5% to 2% sits in the top ten. The trim removed 2 bases at V and 6 bases at J, leaving 7 bases unmatched. Germline assignment: CDR1 GTSNPN and CDR2 SVGIG (reference sequence). CDR3 length: 14 amino acids. This rearrangement joins TRBV30 to TRBJ2-1; 7 bases are a match to TRBD1. This specimen was CD4+ or CD8+ T cells sorted from blood, taken in a trial of the OX40 agonist ivuxolimab. This receptor was identified in an adult with an advanced solid tumor such as melanoma, head and neck, liver or kidney cancer. CDR3: CAWSSGGSRNEQFF. The CDR3 bases are TGTGCCTGGAGTTCAGGGGGTAGTCGCAATGAGCAGTTCTTC.